A single sample is the source of the 23 T cell receptor beta chains below, sequenced in a study of cytomegalovirus exposure and HLA in healthy donors (TCRdb year 2017). The protocol used for the library was the immunoSEQ multiplex PCR assay. For the multiplex PCR, a mixture combining 60 forward primers for TCR Vbeta segments and 13 reverse primers for TCR Jbeta segments was used. TCRdb retrieved this table from immuneACCESS and kept in-frame rearrangements only. Not all clones are present; in checked studies, unresolved V genes account for under half, and no reason is known for the remainder. This sample holds about 180,000 clones; roughly 77% were observed only once. The ten largest clones capture about 2.1% of the sample. Specimen: PBMCs. The receptors stem from a woman younger than 45 in good health and CMV-seronegative.

This chain uses TRBV5-4 with TRBJ1-1, with TRBD1 identical over 10 bases. V dropped 4 bases and J dropped 0; count of bases not matched to a gene: 3. The CDR3 spans 15 residues. Germline-derived CDR1 and CDR2 are SGHNT and YYREEE (reference sequence). CDR3 in DNA: TGTGCCAGCAGCCAAGGACAGGGGGTGAACACTGAAGCTTTCTTT. Translated: CASSQGQGVNTEAFF.

V gene TRBV30 combines with J gene TRBJ1-4; D unresolved. This CDR3 contains 13 residues. Germline CDR1 and CDR2: GTSNPN and SVGIG (reference sequence). V was cut by 3 bases and J by 3 bases, with 8 bases left in between. CDR3 loop: CAWSRQSNEKLFF. CDR3 bases: TGTGCCTGGAGCCGACAATCTAATGAAAAACTGTTTTTT.

The V and J genes are TRBV15 and TRBJ1-2, with 7 bases aligning to TRBD1. The CDR3 totals 13 residues. Germline V gene sequence: CDR1 LNHNV, CDR2 YYDKDF (reference sequence). Trimming took 5 bases from V and 4 from J; bases not matched to a gene: 4. In DNA form, the CDR3 reads TGTGCCACCAGCTTTGGACAGGTCTATGGCTACACCTTC. The encoded protein is CATSFGQVYGYTF.

The rearrangement uses TRBV6-6 and TRBJ1-5; 10 nucleotides agree with TRBD1. This CDR3 region has 14 residues. Trimming at V came to 7 bases and at J to 14 bases, leaving 14 bases not matched to a gene. CDR1 is MNHNY and CDR2 is SVGAGI in the germline V gene (reference sequence). The CDR3: CASILGQGGFLKHF. DNA of the CDR3: TGTGCCAGCATCCTCGGACAGGGGGGTTTTTTGAAGCATTTT.

V usage is TRBV5-6 and J usage is TRBJ2-1; 11 bases match TRBD1. Looked up from germline, CDR1 is SGHDT and CDR2 is YYEEEE. The ends lost 0 bases at V and 4 bases at J; junction bases unmatched: 3. This CDR3 is 16 amino acids long. The CDR3 DNA follows: TGTGCCAGCAGCTTGGGGACAGGGGGCCTTTACAATGAGCAGTTCTTC. This translates into CASSLGTGGLYNEQFF.

The rearrangement links TRBV9 to TRBJ1-1; 9 nucleotides match TRBD1. With V trimmed by 4 bases and J by 5 bases, 9 bases remained unmatched. Germline V gene lookup returns CDR1 SGDLS and CDR2 YYNGEE. The CDR3 spans 15 residues. CDR3 in DNA: TGTGCCAGCAGCCCGAGTAACAGGGGGCTGACTGAAGCTTTCTTT. Translating it yields CASSPSNRGLTEAFF.

The chain combines TRBV18 with TRBJ2-5; 7 bases are shared with TRBD1. J gave up 5 bases and V 6 bases, and 6 bases lay outside the gene matches. CDR1 KGHSH and CDR2 LQKENI come from the germline V gene. This CDR3 spans 13 amino acids. CDR3: CASSLLQGETQYF. The CDR3 DNA is TGTGCCAGCTCCCTATTACAGGGGGAGACCCAGTACTTC. The whole variable domain, filled in from reference TRBV18 and TRBJ2-5, reads NAGVMQNPRHLVRRRGQEARLRCSPMKGHSHVYWYRQLPEEGLKFMVYLQKENIIDESGMPKERFSAEFPKEGPSILRIQQVVRGDSAAYFCASSLLQGETQYFGPGTRLLVL.

V and J are TRBV5-1 and TRBJ1-4; D unclear. The CDR3 spans 13 residues. V shed 1 base and J shed 6 bases, with 7 bases lying between them. CDR1 and CDR2 (germline): SGHRS, YFSETQ. The CDR3 DNA reads as TGCGCCAGCAGCTTGAGAGGAGATGAAAAACTGTTTTTT. It yields the protein CASSLRGDEKLFF.

CDR3 sequence: CASSSLGTGELVSPLHF. Written as DNA, the CDR3 is TGTGCCAGCAGCTCCCTCGGGACAGGGGAACTCGTTTCACCCCTCCACTTT. The chain links TRBV5-6 to TRBJ1-6; 10 bases map to TRBD1. With 3 bases clipped from V and 9 bases from J, the junction kept 12 bases outside the gene matches. The CDR3 totals 17 residues. Germline loops: CDR1 SGHDT, CDR2 YYEEEE.

The J gene is TRBJ2-7, the V gene TRBV6-1; no clear D gene. Germline V gene sequence: CDR1 MNHNS, CDR2 SASEGT. The CDR3 extends over 15 amino acids. Trimming cost V 11 bases and J 3 bases, with 23 bases left between them. CDR3 sequence reads: CACLKETVPGYEQYF. Here the CDR3 DNA reads TGTGCCTGTTTGAAAGAAACAGTCCCTGGCTACGAGCAGTACTTC.

CDR3 protein: CASSEAGGGSYTF. For the CDR3, the DNA is TGTGCCAGCAGTGAAGCAGGGGGCGGGAGCTACACCTTC. The chain uses TRBV6-1 and TRBJ1-2; 7 bases match TRBD1. The CDR3 contains 13 residues. V trimming: 0 bases; J trimming: 9 bases; junction bases outside the gene matches: 4. Germline assignment: CDR1 MNHNS and CDR2 SASEGT.

The chain recombines TRBV5-1 with TRBJ2-7, with D possibly being TRBD1 (7 bases). This CDR3 contains 13 residues. V was cut by 4 bases and J by 9 bases, with 17 bases left in between. CDR1 and CDR2 from the germline V gene are SGHRS and YFSETQ. CDR3 sequence (DNA): TGCGCCAGCAGCCAACCCGGACAGGAGGGGCAGTACTTC. This sequence encodes CASSQPGQEGQYF.

The V call is TRBV6-6, the J call TRBJ2-1; maybe TRBD1 (6 bases). The length of the CDR3 is 13 residues. Germline values: CDR1 MNHNY, CDR2 SVGAGI (reference sequence). Trimming left V 8 bases short and J 10 bases short, with 18 bases between. The CDR3 DNA reads as TGTGCCAGCCTAAAGCCTCGGACAGAAGAGCAGTTCTTC. Amino acids: CASLKPRTEEQFF.

Only one count was recorded for this clone. The gene calls are TRBV5-1 and TRBJ1-2, with D possibly matching TRBD1 (5 bases). This CDR3 comprises 13 residues. Per the germline V gene, CDR1 is SGHRS and CDR2 is YFSETQ. The V and J ends lost 2 bases and 8 bases respectively, with 13 bases between them. CDR3 residues: CASSFRQGGGYTF. CDR3 DNA sequence: TGCGCCAGCAGCTTCCGTCAGGGCGGCGGCTACACCTTC.

The genes are TRBV6-1 and TRBJ2-5; 7 bases match TRBD1. The germline V gene encodes CDR1 MNHNS and CDR2 SASEGT. J was trimmed by 3 bases and V by 10 bases; bases with no gene match: 14. The CDR3 has 15 residues. In nucleotides, the CDR3 is TGTGCCACCCGACAGGGCGCTGGCATTAAAGAGACCCAGTACTTC. Protein product: CATRQGAGIKETQYF.

The chain's CDR3 is CASSLALAGGQDTQYF. CDR3 in DNA: TGTGCCAGCAGCTTAGCACTAGCGGGGGGGCAGGATACGCAGTATTTT. The chain has TRBV7-2 and TRBJ2-3; 13 nucleotides line up with TRBD2. This CDR3 comprises 16 residues. The J segment lost 6 bases and the V segment lost 0 bases, leaving 3 bases of the junction unmatched. CDR1 and CDR2 (germline): SGHTA, FQGNSA.

This rearrangement joins TRBV5-1 to TRBJ2-5; weak D call: TRBD1 (5 bases). The germline gives CDR1 SGHRS, CDR2 YFSETQ. V lost 0 bases, J lost 2 bases, and 8 bases lay in between. The CDR3 is 14 residues long. The CDR3 is CASSLGQRQETQYF. DNA for the CDR3: TGCGCCAGCAGCTTGGGACAGAGACAAGAGACCCAGTACTTC. The full variable domain, rest sourced from reference TRBV5-1 and TRBJ2-5, is KAGVTQTPRYLIKTRGQQVTLSCSPISGHRSVSWYQQTPGQGLQFLFEYFSETQRNKGNFPGRFSGRQFSNSRSEMNVSTLELGDSALYLCASSLGQRQETQYFGPGTRLLVL.

This clone is a singleton in its sample. This rearrangement joins TRBV6-5 to TRBJ1-2, with TRBD1 matching over 7 bases. The CDR3 runs to 15 residues. Germline CDR1 reads MNHEY; CDR2 reads SVGAGI. Germline trimming cut 2 bases from V and 4 bases from J; bases unmatched to any gene: 7. Here the CDR3 reads CASSYAPGTVYGYTF. Written as DNA, the CDR3 is TGTGCCAGCAGTTACGCCCCCGGGACAGTCTATGGCTACACCTTC.

For this clone: Other DNA sequences in the same sample also yield this CDR3. The chain couples TRBV19 to TRBJ1-1, with 8 positions matching TRBD1. With 4 bases clipped from V and 5 bases from J, the junction kept 3 bases outside the gene matches. The CDR3 loop spans 13 amino acids. Per the germline V gene, CDR1 is LNHDA and CDR2 is SQIVND (reference sequence). The CDR3 region has the DNA TGTGCCAGTAGTAGACAGGGGAGGACTGAAGCTTTCTTT. Its protein product is CASSRQGRTEAFF.

The chain employs TRBV5-1 and TRBJ2-1; TRBD1 is a possible D gene (6 bases). Per germline, CDR1 SGHRS and CDR2 YFSETQ. Trimming removed 5 bases from V and 0 bases from J, with 12 bases in between. This CDR3 has 15 residues. This CDR3 is CASRPRGLSYNEQFF. The CDR3 DNA sequence: TGCGCCAGCAGGCCCAGGGGTCTCTCCTACAATGAGCAGTTCTTC.

This clone was counted only a few times. The chain recombines TRBV5-1 with TRBJ1-5; D is unclear. The length of the CDR3 is 15 residues. V shed 1 base and J shed 0 bases, with 8 bases lying between them. Per germline, CDR1 SGHRS and CDR2 YFSETQ. CDR3 DNA sequence: TGCGCCAGCAGCTTGCACGGGGATAGCAATCAGCCCCAGCATTTT. Protein: CASSLHGDSNQPQHF.

This chain uses TRBV2 with TRBJ2-1, with TRBD2 matching 14 bases. J lost 7 bases, V lost 10 bases, and 15 bases had no gene match. CDR1 and CDR2 (germline): SNHLY, FYNNEI. The CDR3 consists of 17 residues. This CDR3 is CAILSYGTSGGWNEQFF. The CDR3 DNA reads as TGTGCCATCCTATCGTACGGGACTAGCGGGGGATGGAATGAGCAGTTCTTC.

The gene calls are TRBV6-1 and TRBJ1-2; no reliable D call. Trimming removed 2 bases from V and 4 bases from J, with 11 bases in between. Germline CDR1 is MNHNS and CDR2 is SASEGT. The CDR3 consists of 14 residues. In DNA, the CDR3 is TGTGCCAGCAGTGAATCCAGGCCGCCCTATGGCTACACCTTC. Translated: CASSESRPPYGYTF.